Below are 20 T cell receptor beta chains sequenced from a single sample in a study of shared clonotypes between healthy human individuals. The repertoire was sequenced with immunoSEQ multiplex PCR; TCRdb's copy has only in-frame clones and lacks some. The sample comprises some 1,600,000 clones, 98% of which are singletons, and roughly 0.42% rests with the top ten. Material for sequencing was naive CD4+ T cells sorted from blood. The subset here: CD45RA+ positively selected. The source of these receptors is a man aged 25-45 years in good health.

For the CDR3, the DNA is TGTGCCAGCAGCTTCCTAGCGGATTTATACAATGAGCAGTTCTTC. Residues: CASSFLADLYNEQFF. This chain uses TRBV7-9 with TRBJ2-1; 7 bases are shared with TRBD2. The CDR3 is 15 amino acids. The junction had 6 bases not matched to a gene; V was cut back by 3 bases and J by 4 bases. The V gene's germline CDR1 is SEHNR and CDR2 FQNEAQ (reference sequence).

With regard to this clone: This specimen includes other DNA sequences encoding the same CDR3. The CDR3 protein is CASSQGDEQFF. CDR3 DNA sequence: TGCGCCAGCAGCCAAGGGGATGAGCAGTTCTTC. V is TRBV4-3 and J is TRBJ2-1; D gene uncertain. The CDR3 covers 11 residues. Germline CDR1 LGHNA, CDR2 YSLEER. V lost 1 base, J lost 8 bases, and 3 bases lay in between.

Here the CDR3 reads CASSPGGTDTQYF. For the CDR3, the DNA is TGTGCCAGCAGCCCAGGGGGGACAGATACGCAGTATTTT. The V and J genes are TRBV7-8 and TRBJ2-3; tentatively, D is TRBD1 (7 bases). V was cut by 5 bases and J by 3 bases, with 9 bases left in between. The CDR3 totals 13 residues. The V gene's germline CDR1 is SGHVS and CDR2 FQNEAQ.

The J gene is TRBJ2-1, the V gene TRBV10-1, with D possibly being TRBD2 (6 bases). Germline V gives CDR1 WNHNN, CDR2 SYGVQD (reference sequence). V lost 3 bases and J 8 bases, leaving 11 bases between the germline ends. This CDR3 spans 13 amino acids. The CDR3 nucleotides read TGCGCCAGCAGTGACGGACTAAGGGATGAGCAGTTCTTC. Its protein product is CASSDGLRDEQFF.

This chain connects TRBV11-3 to TRBJ2-7; D is uncertain. This CDR3 has 14 amino acids. CDR1 and CDR2 (germline): SGHNT, YENEEA. V was clipped by 0 bases and J by 6 bases, with 12 bases between them. In DNA, the CDR3 is TGTGCCAGCAGCTTAGATAACCTGATGGGCGAGCAGTACTTC. Amino acids: CASSLDNLMGEQYF.

A single count supports this clone. The CDR3, as DNA: TGTGCCAGCAGGGTACTCGCTGGGGCCAACGTCCTGACTTTC. Amino acid sequence: CASRVLAGANVLTF. The chain recombines TRBV6-5 with TRBJ2-6; D is unclear. In germline, CDR1 is MNHEY, CDR2 SVGAGI. This CDR3 spans 14 amino acids. With 6 bases removed from V and 2 bases from J, the gap between germline ends came to 8 bases.

This chain uses TRBV28 with TRBJ2-5; TRBD2 aligns across 15 bases. The germline gives CDR1 MDHEN, CDR2 SYDVKM. This CDR3 contains 16 residues. V lost 5 bases to trimming and J lost 5 bases; unmatched junction nucleotides: 6. CDR3: CASSKPGLAGGETQYF. CDR3 coding DNA: TGTGCCAGCAGTAAACCGGGACTAGCGGGAGGTGAGACCCAGTACTTC.

This sequence joins TRBV18 and TRBJ2-2; 9 bases match TRBD1. The CDR3 covers 15 residues. Germline trimming cut 2 bases from V and 7 bases from J; bases unmatched to any gene: 5. CDR1 and CDR2 from the germline V gene are KGHSH and LQKENI. For the CDR3, the DNA is TGTGCCAGCTCACCATGGGACAGGGTTGACGGGGAGCTGTTTTTT. It specifies CASSPWDRVDGELFF.

This clone was seen once. This CDR3 is also generated by other DNA sequences in the sample. J is TRBJ2-6 and V is TRBV5-1; no clear D. The CDR3 has 15 residues. CDR1 is SGHRS, CDR2 YFSETQ, per germline. Trimming shortened V by 0 bases and J by 0 bases, and 4 bases separated the two germline ends. CDR3 coding DNA: TGCGCCAGCAGCTTGGCACGCTCTGGGGCCAACGTCCTGACTTTC. Its translation is CASSLARSGANVLTF.

This chain uses TRBV10-3 with TRBJ2-5; D is ambiguous. CDR1 and CDR2 from the germline V gene are ENHRY and SYGVKD. This CDR3 has 13 amino acids. V was trimmed by 4 bases and J by 5 bases, leaving 11 bases between them. The CDR3 region is CAISGGLSETQYF. The CDR3 DNA follows: TGTGCCATCAGTGGCGGCCTCTCGGAGACCCAGTACTTC.

The chain employs TRBV6-1 and TRBJ2-3, with 9 bases matching TRBD2. There are 16 residues in the CDR3. J lost 2 bases, V lost 3 bases, and 6 bases had no gene match. Germline loops: CDR1 MNHNS, CDR2 SASEGT. CDR3 residues: CASSEGLAIYTDTQYF. The DNA for the CDR3 is TGTGCCAGCAGTGAGGGACTAGCTATCTACACAGATACGCAGTATTTT.

This chain joins TRBV7-8 and TRBJ2-7; the D gene is possibly TRBD2 (5 bases). Germline CDR1 and CDR2: SGHVS and FQNEAQ. V lost 1 base and J lost 9, with 10 bases in between. The CDR3 is 12 residues long. This CDR3 reads CASSLVDAGQYF. CDR3 bases: TGTGCCAGCAGCTTAGTCGACGCGGGGCAGTACTTC.

About this clone itself: Other DNA sequences of this sample code for an identical CDR3. The V call is TRBV28, the J call TRBJ1-5; unclear D gene. The CDR3 is made up of 12 amino acids. Between the trimmed V and J ends, which lost 7 bases and 0 bases, there was a span of 4 bases. Germline values: CDR1 MDHEN, CDR2 SYDVKM. This chain's CDR3 is CASTYSNQPQHF. DNA for the CDR3: TGTGCCAGCACTTATAGCAATCAGCCCCAGCATTTT.

This chain joins TRBV5-5 and TRBJ2-7; tentatively, D is TRBD2 (5 bases). CDR1 and CDR2 from the germline V gene are SGHKS and YYEKEE (reference sequence). This CDR3 contains 14 residues. Trimming shortened V by 5 bases and J by 3 bases, and 15 bases separated the two germline ends. The CDR3 loop is CASRNGLKGYEQYF. The CDR3 DNA is TGTGCCAGCAGGAATGGACTCAAAGGCTACGAGCAGTACTTC.

V is TRBV10-3 and J is TRBJ2-3; possible D gene TRBD2, 7 bases. This CDR3 spans 16 amino acids. Germline loops: CDR1 ENHRY, CDR2 SYGVKD. Trimming cost V 3 bases and J 3 bases, with 16 bases left between them. In nucleotides, the CDR3 is TGTGCCATCAGTGACCCCTCCGAGGGGGGGACAGATACGCAGTATTTT. Protein sequence: CAISDPSEGGTDTQYF.

The chain combines TRBV30 with TRBJ1-1, with 12 bases fitting TRBD1. J was trimmed by 4 bases and V by 1 base; bases with no gene match: 22. The germline V gene has CDR1 GTSNPN and CDR2 SVGIG (reference sequence). This CDR3 region has 21 residues. CDR3 nucleotides: TGTGCCTGGAGTGACATAGAAGCGCTTACCGGGACAGGGGGCGAAGGCACTGAAGCTTTCTTT. Translation: CAWSDIEALTGTGGEGTEAFF.

V gene TRBV7-2 combines with J gene TRBJ2-1, with D possibly being TRBD2 (5 bases). The germline V and J ends were trimmed by 1 base and 7 bases, with 11 bases remaining between them. Germline V gene lookup returns CDR1 SGHTA and CDR2 FQGNSA. The CDR3 has 14 residues. The CDR3 sequence is CASSLDLARNEQFF. The CDR3 nucleotides read TGTGCCAGCAGCTTAGACCTAGCCCGGAATGAGCAGTTCTTC. Supplemented by reference TRBV7-2 and TRBJ2-1, the full variable domain reads GAGVSQSPSNKVTEKGKDVELRCDPISGHTALYWYRQSLGQGLEFLIYFQGNSAPDKSGLPSDRFSAERTGGSVSTLTIQRTQQEDSAVYLCASSLDLARNEQFFGPGTRLTVL.

The chain uses TRBV29-1 and TRBJ2-1; 12 positions match TRBD2. Germline V CDR1 and CDR2: SQVTM, ANQGSEA. This CDR3 has 15 amino acids. V gave up 4 bases and J gave up 5 bases; unmatched junction bases: 6. CDR3 in DNA: TGCAGCGTTGTCGGACTAGCGGGGAGTAACAATGAGCAGTTCTTC. It is translated as CSVVGLAGSNNEQFF.

The V call is TRBV9, the J call TRBJ2-2; 9 positions match TRBD2. The CDR3 extends over 17 amino acids. With 1 base clipped from V and 7 bases from J, the junction kept 11 bases outside the gene matches. Per germline, CDR1 SGDLS and CDR2 YYNGEE. CDR3 amino acids: CASSVRIAGALGGELFF. For the CDR3, the DNA is TGTGCCAGCAGCGTAAGAATAGCGGGAGCCCTCGGCGGGGAGCTGTTTTTT.

The chain combines TRBV27 with TRBJ2-3; 10 bases fit TRBD2. With V trimmed by 2 bases and J by 1 base, 3 bases remained unmatched. The CDR3 is 16 amino acids. The germline V gene has CDR1 MNHEY and CDR2 SMNVEV (reference sequence). The CDR3 nucleotides read TGTGCCAGCAGTTTAACTAGCGGGATGGGCACAGATACGCAGTATTTT. It translates to CASSLTSGMGTDTQYF.